This T cell receptor (beta chain) emerged from a study of T cells in Graves' hyperthyroidism and ophthalmopathy (dated by TCRdb to about 2019). About the full investigation: Peripheral blood was sampled at the time of initial diagnosis, prior to any treatment. A discovery cohort of roughly 100 patients, roughly 45 with Graves' ophthalmopathy and approximately 60 with stable Graves' hyperthyroidism, was used to find distinguishing TCR V-J signatures. An independent validation cohort of 18 to 20 hyperthyroidism patients and 17 patients who later progressed to ophthalmopathy tested prospective prediction of ophthalmopathy. The 100 or so discovery patients were randomly divided into training and test sets at a 7:3 ratio. Thyroid tissue and blood T-cell repertoires from over 5 Graves' hyperthyroidism patients were also compared in the study. Following sampling, methimazole starting at 30 mg daily was given to hyperthyroidism patients, and high-dose intravenous methylprednisolone was given to ophthalmopathy patients. According to the paper, TCR Vbeta CDR3 sequencing was carried out on approximately 140 peripheral blood samples, which came from 40 to 45 ophthalmopathy, approximately 78 hyperthyroidism and some 17 progressor patients. The paper as a whole reports these results and caveats: A model built on a 13 V-J signature distinguished ophthalmopathy from stable hyperthyroidism, reaching 85% to 90% sensitivity and 81.08% specificity in cross-validation and 80%/75% in testing. During validation, the model predicted progression to ophthalmopathy a median of about 6.5 months ahead of onset, with roughly 65% sensitivity and more than 72% specificity. No statistical method was used to set the sample size in advance, and investigators knew the group allocation. Most expanded thyroid clonotypes (frequency above 0.001) were also found in blood, which suggests that blood repertoires may mirror thyroid immune responses.

In the ophthalmopathy patients, disease was moderately to severely active, with a Clinical Activity Score of 3 or more, a NOSPECS grade of 4 or more, and a duration of less than 3 months. Patients with uncontrolled infections, other autoimmune diseases, pregnancy or lactation were excluded. Clinical symptoms, serum thyroxine and TRAb, thyroid ultrasound, and orbital computed tomography formed the basis for the diagnoses. PBMCs were isolated from more than 9 ml of fresh peripheral blood by Ficoll-Paque density gradient centrifugation. Total RNA was extracted using Trizol reagent, and RNA quality was assessed on an Agilent 2100 Bioanalyzer. The TCR beta CDR3 regions were amplified from RNA transcripts. A first-round RT-PCR of the TCR CDR3 used the HTBI primer set with the Qiagen OneStep RT-PCR kit. The libraries were constructed in a second round of multiplex PCR and then size-selected and purified. Libraries were sequenced paired-end with 100 bp reads on an Illumina HiSeq2000. As for the authors' bioinformatics: SOAPnuke was used to process the raw data, with reads discarded if the reads contained adapters or uncalled bases, had a mean Phred below 15, or lacked an exact constant-primer or identifier match. COPE v1.2.5 was used to merge high-quality paired reads, and clonotypes were defined as unique nucleotide sequences. Clonotypes were aligned to IMGT TRBV, TRBD and TRBJ reference segments using MiTCR v1.1. The analysis was restricted to V-J combinations with a frequency above 0.0001, which together covered around 99% of the repertoires. The TCS score was defined as F50 (clonal expansion) divided by E x V (chaos), with BLOSUM62-based TCRdist calculated between CDR3 peptides within each V-J. Welch's t-statistics and random forest reduced fewer than 550 V-J features to 10 to 15, which were used in a naive Bayes classifier (R e1071). TCRdb redid the processing of the public reads, applying fastp at Q25 and MiXCR, and retained in-frame beta chains. When rows share a CDR3 protein, they turn into one entry using the most common DNA and genes. V and J calls and clone size were set by TCRdb, not the authors. Within this sample are fewer than 700,000 distinct CDR3 sequences, with 17% of them counted one time only. Of the sample, 17% falls within the top ten clones.

This clonotype was seen a handful of times. The antigen this receptor binds is unknown. The input lacks base qualities; no much larger clone sits a single base away. In the germline V gene, CDR1 corresponds to SGHRS and CDR2 to YFSETQ. From its cysteine to its phenylalanine, the CDR3 spans 14 amino acids. Only the CDR3 DNA stays, 42 bases, in frame from base 1. Trimming costs V 3 bases and J 1 base, and their ends lie 9 bases apart. The chain couples TRBV5-1 to TRBJ2-3, with the D call perhaps TRBD1 or TRBD2, each one matching 5 bases. Sequenced input: blood. The clonotype comes from a woman between 18 and 29 years old with Graves' ophthalmopathy. The nucleotides read TGCGCCAGCAGCTCCCGAGGGGGCACAGATACGCAGTATTTT. This is translated as CASSSRGGTDTQYF.